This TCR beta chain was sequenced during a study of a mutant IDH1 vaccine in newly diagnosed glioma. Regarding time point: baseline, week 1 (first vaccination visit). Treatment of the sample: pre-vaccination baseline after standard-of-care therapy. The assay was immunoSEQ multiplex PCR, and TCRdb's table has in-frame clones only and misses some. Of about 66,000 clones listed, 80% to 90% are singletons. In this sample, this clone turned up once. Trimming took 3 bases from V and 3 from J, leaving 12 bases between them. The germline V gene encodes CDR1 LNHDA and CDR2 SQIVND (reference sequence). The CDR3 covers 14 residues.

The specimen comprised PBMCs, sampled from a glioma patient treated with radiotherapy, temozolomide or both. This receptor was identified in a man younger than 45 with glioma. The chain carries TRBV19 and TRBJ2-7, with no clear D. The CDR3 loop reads CASSISVASYEQYF. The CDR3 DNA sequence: TGTGCCAGTAGTATCTCCGTGGCTAGCTACGAGCAGTACTTC.